The clone carrying this TCR beta chain showed up many times. The antigen is undetermined. This record belongs to a study of regulatory T cells in long-lasting Graves disease. Construction of the TCR beta libraries employed iRepertoire HTBI primers in conjunction with Arm-PCR of CDR3 regions. One entry per CDR3 protein, called by TCRdb with MiXCR from the multiplex PCR reads. The sample consists of 520,000 or so distinct CDR3 sequences, 12% of them appearing once. Study-wide results and caveats: Less diverse TCR repertoires were seen in persistent Graves' patients than in newly diagnosed ones.

Specified time point: newly diagnosed GD, antithyroid drugs for less than 3 months. Construction of the TCR library relied on RNA isolated from PBMCs. The same data also contributed to another study, on T cells in Graves' hyperthyroidism and ophthalmopathy.

This clonotype was sampled from a woman aged 30 to 39 with Graves disease. The sequences come from peripheral blood mononuclear cells (PBMCs), collected at new diagnosis, from a patient treated with antithyroid drugs.

This chain's CDR3 is CASSLRGMNTEAFF. CDR3 DNA: TGTGCCAGCAGCTTAAGGGGGATGAACACTGAAGCTTTCTTT. The chain links TRBV5-6 to TRBJ1-1; a weak D match, TRBD1 (6 bases). Trimming removed 2 bases from V and 0 bases from J, with 8 bases in between. Germline CDR1 SGHDT, CDR2 YYEEEE. CDR3 size: 14 residues.